The clone carrying this T cell receptor (beta chain) is classed as medium-sized by frequency. The CDR3 length is 14 residues. Germline CDR1 MNHNY, CDR2 SVGAGI (reference sequence). Multiplex touch-down PCR amplified TRB using TRB-A and TRB-B pools in one tube. TCRdb reprocessed the multiplex PCR reads, keeping one entry per CDR3 protein, no DNA. Its table lists a few thousand distinct CDR3 sequences. This specimen belongs to a study of T cell clusters in autoimmune cytopenias. TRB was amplified from roughly 250 ng of peripheral blood genomic DNA per sample. This sample was also put to use in a study of T cell repertoires in aging, cancer and after chemotherapy.

Specimen: peripheral blood. The genes are TRBV6-6 and TRBJ2-7; the TCRdb call, TRBD1, lacks DNA for checking. This TCR derives from a human donor in good health. Here the CDR3 reads CASSAYFGGREQYF.